This entry describes one TCR beta chain. Its antigen is still unknown. MiXCR was run by TCRdb on the reads, yielding one entry per CDR3 protein. The table lists roughly 730,000 distinct CDR3 sequences, roughly 33% of them singletons. Trimming cost V 4 bases and J 6 bases; bases outside gene matches: 8. Germline-derived CDR1 and CDR2 are SEHNR and FQNEAQ (reference sequence). This CDR3 comprises 16 residues. This record comes from a study of T cell repertoires in cytomegalovirus infection. Study background: The study used recently identified HLA-C-restricted and well-studied HLA-B-restricted CMV epitopes. TCR beta signatures that were public indicated CMV infection and matching HLA type. Findings and caveats of the study: In two of eight donors, the top clonotype was HLA-C-restricted CMV-specific.

The TCR sequence derives from a human donor in good health (CMV status not recorded). Some clones in this sample may be carry-over from other donors' samples. The V gene is TRBV7-9, the J gene TRBJ1-5; 11 bases align to TRBD1. Sequenced here: cultured PBMCs, sampled from culture after CMV antigen stimulation. The DNA for the CDR3 is TGTGCCAGCAGCTCCTCCGGACAGGGGGCGCGTCAGCCCCAGCATTTT. Translated, it gives CASSSSGQGARQPQHF. Using reference TRBV7-9 and TRBJ1-5 for the parts outside the CDR3, the full variable domain is DTGVSQNPRHKITKRGQNVTFRCDPISEHNRLYWYRQTLGQGPEFLTYFQNEAQLEKSRLLSDRFSAERPKGSFSTLEIQRTEQGDSAMYLCASSSSGQGARQPQHFGDGTRLSIL.